This T cell receptor beta chain was found in a study of T cell responses to AZD1222 COVID-19 vaccine. Deletions cut 6 bases from V and 6 bases from J, with 15 bases between. The CDR3 has 14 residues. Germline CDR1 is MNHEY and CDR2 is SMNVEV (reference sequence). Method: immunoSEQ multiplex PCR; TCRdb's copy keeps in-frame clones and lacks some. The sample yields 150,000 to 200,000 clones, roughly 87% seen once. The specimen comprised peripheral blood, sampled on day 0 of AZD1222 vaccination. The gene calls are TRBV27 and TRBJ1-5, with D possibly matching TRBD1 (6 bases). The TCR originated in an adult in good health. As DNA, the CDR3 is TGTGCCAGCAGCTGGACGGGGGCGATTCAGCCCCAGCATTTT. This translates into CASSWTGAIQPQHF.